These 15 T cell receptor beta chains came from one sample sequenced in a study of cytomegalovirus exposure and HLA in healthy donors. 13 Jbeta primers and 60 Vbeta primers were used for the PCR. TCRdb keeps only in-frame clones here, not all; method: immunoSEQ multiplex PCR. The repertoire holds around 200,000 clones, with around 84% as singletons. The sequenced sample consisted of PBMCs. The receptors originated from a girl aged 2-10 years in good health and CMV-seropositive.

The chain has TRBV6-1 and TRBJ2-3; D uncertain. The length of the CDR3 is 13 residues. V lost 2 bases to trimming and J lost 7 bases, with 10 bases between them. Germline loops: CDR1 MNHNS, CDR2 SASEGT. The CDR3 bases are TGTGCCAGCAGTGAACCCAACTACAATACGCAGTATTTT. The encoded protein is CASSEPNYNTQYF.

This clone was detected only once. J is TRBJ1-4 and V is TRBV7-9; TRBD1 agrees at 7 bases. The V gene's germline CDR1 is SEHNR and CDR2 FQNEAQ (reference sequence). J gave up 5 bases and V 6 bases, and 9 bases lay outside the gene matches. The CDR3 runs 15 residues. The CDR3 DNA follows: TGTGCCAGCAGGGCCGCCGGGACAGAGAATGAAAAACTGTTTTTT. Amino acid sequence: CASRAAGTENEKLFF.

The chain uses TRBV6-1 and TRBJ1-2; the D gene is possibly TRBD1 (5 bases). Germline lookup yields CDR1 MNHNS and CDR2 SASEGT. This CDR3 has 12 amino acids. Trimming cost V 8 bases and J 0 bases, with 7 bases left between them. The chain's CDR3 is CASRQTNYGYTF. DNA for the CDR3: TGTGCCAGCCGACAGACTAACTATGGCTACACCTTC.

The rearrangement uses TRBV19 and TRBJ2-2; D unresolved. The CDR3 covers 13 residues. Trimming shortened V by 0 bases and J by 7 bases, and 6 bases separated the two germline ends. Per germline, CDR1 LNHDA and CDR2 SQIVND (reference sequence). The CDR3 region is CASSIDKHGELFF. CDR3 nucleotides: TGTGCCAGTAGTATAGATAAACACGGGGAGCTGTTTTTT.

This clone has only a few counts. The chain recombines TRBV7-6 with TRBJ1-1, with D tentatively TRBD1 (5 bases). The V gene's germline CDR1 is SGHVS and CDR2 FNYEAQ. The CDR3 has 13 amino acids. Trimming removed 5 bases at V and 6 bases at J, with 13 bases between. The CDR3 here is CASSPTVVAEAFF. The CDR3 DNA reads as TGTGCCAGCAGCCCGACAGTGGTTGCTGAAGCTTTCTTT.

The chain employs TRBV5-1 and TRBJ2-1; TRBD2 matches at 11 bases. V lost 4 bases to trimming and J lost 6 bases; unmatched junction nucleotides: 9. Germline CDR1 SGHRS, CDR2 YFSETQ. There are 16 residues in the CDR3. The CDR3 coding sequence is TGCGCCAGCAGCGGTGTAGCGGGGGGGACCGGCAATGAGCAGTTCTTC. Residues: CASSGVAGGTGNEQFF. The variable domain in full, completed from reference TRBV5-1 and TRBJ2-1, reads KAGVTQTPRYLIKTRGQQVTLSCSPISGHRSVSWYQQTPGQGLQFLFEYFSETQRNKGNFPGRFSGRQFSNSRSEMNVSTLELGDSALYLCASSGVAGGTGNEQFFGPGTRLTVL.

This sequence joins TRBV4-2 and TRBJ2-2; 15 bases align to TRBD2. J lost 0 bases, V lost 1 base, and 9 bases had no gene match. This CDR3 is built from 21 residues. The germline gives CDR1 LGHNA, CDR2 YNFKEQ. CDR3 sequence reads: CASSQVGLAGGVLANTGELFF. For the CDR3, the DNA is TGTGCCAGCAGCCAAGTCGGACTAGCGGGGGGGGTATTGGCGAACACCGGGGAGCTGTTTTTT.

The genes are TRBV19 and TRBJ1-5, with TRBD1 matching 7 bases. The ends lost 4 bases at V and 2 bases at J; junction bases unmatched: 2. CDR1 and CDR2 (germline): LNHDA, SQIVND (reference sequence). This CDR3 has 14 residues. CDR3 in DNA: TGTGCCAGTAGTAAAGGACAGGGCAATCAGCCCCAGCATTTT. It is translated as CASSKGQGNQPQHF.

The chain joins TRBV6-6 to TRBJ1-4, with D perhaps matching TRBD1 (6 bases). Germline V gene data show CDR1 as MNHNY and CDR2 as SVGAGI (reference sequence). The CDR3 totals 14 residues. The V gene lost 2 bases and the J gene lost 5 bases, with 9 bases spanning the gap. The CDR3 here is CASSYNGQNEKLFF. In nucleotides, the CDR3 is TGTGCCAGCAGTTACAACGGACAGAATGAAAAACTGTTTTTT.

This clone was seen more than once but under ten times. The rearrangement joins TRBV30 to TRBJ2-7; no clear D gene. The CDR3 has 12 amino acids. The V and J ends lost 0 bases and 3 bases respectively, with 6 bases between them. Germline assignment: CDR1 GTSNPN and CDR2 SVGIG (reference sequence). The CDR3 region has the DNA TGTGCCTGGAGTGTAAGTAGCTACGAGCAGTACTTC. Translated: CAWSVSSYEQYF.

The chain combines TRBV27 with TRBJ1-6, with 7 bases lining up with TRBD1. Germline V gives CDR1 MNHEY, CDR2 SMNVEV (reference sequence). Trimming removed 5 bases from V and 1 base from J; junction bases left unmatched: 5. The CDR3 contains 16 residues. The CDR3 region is CASSTRQGSYNSPLHF. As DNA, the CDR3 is TGTGCCAGCAGTACTAGACAGGGTTCCTATAATTCACCCCTCCACTTT.

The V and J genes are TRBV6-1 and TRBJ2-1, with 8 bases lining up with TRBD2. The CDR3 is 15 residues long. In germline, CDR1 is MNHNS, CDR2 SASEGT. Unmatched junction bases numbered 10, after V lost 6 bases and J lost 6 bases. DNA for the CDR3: TGTGCCAGCAGATCCCTCGGGAGGGCCAGCAATGAGCAGTTCTTC. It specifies CASRSLGRASNEQFF.

The CDR3 DNA reads as TGTGCCAGCAGACGACAGGGAAGAACCTCCGAGCAGTACTTC. Protein: CASRRQGRTSEQYF. The V and J genes are TRBV13 and TRBJ2-7; 7 nucleotides match TRBD1. The V segment lost 6 bases and the J segment 6 bases; nucleotides outside the gene matches: 11. Germline loops: CDR1 PRHDT, CDR2 FYEKMQ (reference sequence). The CDR3 covers 14 residues.

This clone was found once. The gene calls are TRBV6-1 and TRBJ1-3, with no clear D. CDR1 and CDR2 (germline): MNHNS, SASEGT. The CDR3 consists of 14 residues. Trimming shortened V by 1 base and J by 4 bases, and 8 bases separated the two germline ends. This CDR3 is CASSEVVRGNTIYF. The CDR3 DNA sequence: TGTGCCAGCAGTGAAGTTGTCAGGGGAAACACCATATATTTT.

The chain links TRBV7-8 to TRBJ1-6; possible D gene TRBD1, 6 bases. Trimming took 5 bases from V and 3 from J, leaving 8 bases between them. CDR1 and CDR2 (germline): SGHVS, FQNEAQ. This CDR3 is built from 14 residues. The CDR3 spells CASSEQGYNSPLHF. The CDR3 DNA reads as TGTGCCAGCAGCGAACAGGGCTATAATTCACCCCTCCACTTT.